The clone carrying this T cell receptor (beta chain) was seen only a few times. The antigen remains unidentified. The genes and germline here are from mouse. The sequenced fragment ends 4 residues before the CDR3 boundary, so the rest is inferred from the germline J gene. It was cDNA, reverse transcribed from extracted RNA, that served as the sequencing template. This table comes from immunoSEQ multiplex PCR, and its TCRdb copy is limited to in-frame clones, with some not included. The sample presents about 270,000 clones, none singletons. This CDR3 comprises 12 residues. CDR1 and CDR2 (germline): LGHNA, YNLKQL (reference sequence). Cell sorting was performed on pooled cutaneous lymph node cells with CD4, CD8alpha, NKG2D, NKG2ACE and other markers. This record belongs to a study of CD8+ T cells in alopecia areata. The study's findings and limits: Sequenced scalp T cells also include alphabeta T cells resident in normal skin.

This receptor was taken from a C3H/HeJ mouse with alopecia areata. MHC haplotype of the strain: H2-k. The sequencing sample was made of CD4+ T cells sorted from a lymph node. V usage is TRBV5 and J usage is TRBJ2-7; D is unresolved. The CDR3 is CASSQAEYEQYF. Incomplete CDR3 DNA: TGTGCCAGCAGCCAAGCAGAGTAT.